These 14 T cell receptor delta chains originate from one sample sequenced in a study of gammadelta T cells in human blood. TCRdb re-analyzed the RT-PCR reads via CATT. This sample has over a thousand delta-chain clones; roughly 9.7% occur once, and the top ten carry about 7%. The sample taken for sequencing was non-Vgamma9Vdelta2 gamma-delta T cells from infant blood. These TCRs come from a human donor.

This clone has only a few counts. A far larger clone is just one base off, so this is likely a read error. The V call is TRDV1, the J call TRDJ1, with 11 nucleotides matching TRDD3. CDR3 size: 15 residues. Germline V gene lookup returns CDR1 TSWWSYY and CDR2 QGS. The CDR3 bases are TGTGCTCTTGGGGAAGTAAGTTGGGGGATACGGAAACCCATCTTT. It encodes CALGEVSWGIRKPIF.

Relative to its sample, this clone is large (0.1 to 1%). V and J are TRDV1 and TRDJ1, with 7 bases that match TRDD3. The germline gives CDR1 TSWWSYY, CDR2 QGS. Trimming removed 5 bases from V and 0 bases from J; junction bases left unmatched: 24. The CDR3 is made up of 21 amino acids. CDR3 coding DNA: TGTGCTCTTGGGTTCCGTCCTAGGCGGGGGATGCAGGCCCAGTACACCGATAAACTCATCTTT. Translating it yields CALGFRPRRGMQAQYTDKLIF.

This clone was counted only a few times. This likely traces to a read error, being one base from a far larger clone. This sample includes further DNA sequences coding for the same CDR3. The chain combines TRDV1 with TRDJ1, with 9 bases that match TRDD3. This CDR3 is 19 amino acids long. Germline V CDR1 and CDR2: TSWWSYY, QGS. The CDR3 DNA follows: TGTGCTCTTGGGACCTTCCACCGTAACTGGGGGAGATACACCGATAAACTCATCTTC. It translates to CALGTFHRNWGRYTDKLIF.

As for this clone: Only one base separates this from a far larger clonotype, so it likely reflects a read error. This chain uses TRDV1 with TRDJ1, with TRDD3 identical over 9 bases. The CDR3 runs 19 residues. Per germline, CDR1 TSWWSYY and CDR2 QGS. CDR3 protein: CALGTFHRNWGRYTDKRIF. The DNA of the CDR3 is TGTGCTCTTGGGACCTTCCACCGTAACTGGGGGAGATACACCGATAAACGCATCTTT.

Judged by abundance, this clone is medium-sized (0.01 to 0.1%). The V and J genes are TRDV1 and TRDJ1, with D perhaps being TRDD2 or TRDD3 (5 bases each). The CDR3 spans 24 residues. Germline V gene lookup returns CDR1 TSWWSYY and CDR2 QGS. V was trimmed by 1 base and J by 0 bases, leaving 36 bases between them. DNA for the CDR3: TGTGCTCTTGGGGAACCCTTATTCCTTGGTGGGGACCAAATTTCAACCACCGACACCGATAAACTCATCTTT. Its translation is CALGEPLFLGGDQISTTDTDKLIF.

As regards this clone: Just one base apart from a much larger clone, this may be a read error. V usage is TRDV1 and J usage is TRDJ1, with 7 bases lining up with TRDD3. CDR3 size: 21 residues. In germline, CDR1 is TSWWSYY, CDR2 QGS. V dropped 2 bases and J dropped 2; count of bases not matched to a gene: 23. Here the CDR3 DNA reads TGTGCTCTTGGGGAAATTGCCCCACCACTGGGGATTGGGGAATGGACCGATAAACTCATCTTT. Translated: CALGEIAPPLGIGEWTDKLIF.

This clone rates as medium-sized. The chain combines TRDV1 with TRDJ1; 7 positions match TRDD3. Germline loops: CDR1 TSWWSYY, CDR2 QGS. This CDR3 has 20 residues. The ends lost 2 bases at V and 2 bases at J; junction bases unmatched: 20. The CDR3 DNA follows: TGTGCTCTTGGGGAAGGCCCGCTACCTACGACCTGGGGGCGGACCGATAAACTCATCTTT. Translation: CALGEGPLPTTWGRTDKLIF.

This clone was found a few times. A read error is the likely source, as a far larger clone sits one nucleotide away. The J gene is TRDJ1, the V gene TRDV1; 11 nucleotides match TRDD3. The CDR3 runs to 24 residues. CDR1 and CDR2 from the germline V gene are TSWWSYY and QGS. The J segment lost 0 bases and the V segment lost 6 bases, leaving 30 bases of the junction unmatched. The CDR3 DNA follows: TGTGCTCTTGGTTTAGGCCACCGCTTACTGGGGGATATCAAACCGGCCTCGTACACCGATAAACTCATCTTT. Its translation is CALGLGHRLLGDIKPASYTDKLIF.

Of note for this clone: A read error may be the cause here, since a much bigger clone is one base away. The chain links TRDV1 to TRDJ1, with 10 bases matching TRDD3. TCRdb carries no J gene annotation; the J gene was assigned here by matching the DNA with germline. Germline CDR1 and CDR2: TSWWSYY and QGS. This CDR3 is 17 amino acids long. Trimming removed 6 bases from V and 1 base from J; junction bases left unmatched: 11. CDR3 region: CALGEMIWGILTDKLIF. CDR3 coding DNA: TGTGCTCTTGGTGAAATGATTTGGGGGATACTCACCGATAAACTCATCTTT.

By share, this clone ranks as large. The chain has TRDV1 and TRDJ1; D not resolved. V lost 2 bases and J lost 0, with 16 bases in between. This CDR3 comprises 17 residues. Per the germline V gene, CDR1 is TSWWSYY and CDR2 is QGS. The CDR3 DNA is TGTGCTCTTGGGGAAACCGCCCTAAACTCATACACCGATAAACTCATCTTT. Protein product: CALGETALNSYTDKLIF.

Within the sample, this clone is medium-sized (0.01 to 0.1%). The rearrangement links TRDV1 to TRDJ1; the match to TRDD3 covers 11 bases. The CDR3 has 23 residues. Germline V gene sequence: CDR1 TSWWSYY, CDR2 QGS. V was pared by 1 base and J by 0 bases, with 22 bases of the junction left unmatched. The CDR3 region has the DNA TGTGCTCTTGGGGAACCAAGGTTATCGGCTGGGGGATACCAATGGGCCAACACCGATAAACTCATCTTT. Translating gives CALGEPRLSAGGYQWANTDKLIF.

Comments on this clone: The likely explanation is a read error, given a far larger clone one base away. This rearrangement joins TRDV1 to TRDJ1; 8 bases map to TRDD3. CDR3 size: 19 residues. Germline assignment: CDR1 TSWWSYY and CDR2 QGS. Trimming at V came to 3 bases and at J to 0 bases, leaving 15 bases not matched to a gene. CDR3 in amino acids: CALGEKPRQGYANTDKLIF. The CDR3 DNA follows: TGTGCTCTTGGGGAGAAACCAAGACAGGGATACGCGAACACCGATAAACTCATCTTT.

The chain couples TRDV1 to TRDJ1; TRDD3 matches 11 bases. In the absence of a J gene in TCRdb, the DNA was matched to germline to assign it here. V was clipped by 2 bases and J by 5 bases; unmatched bases: 13. CDR1 and CDR2 (germline): TSWWSYY, QGS. The CDR3 extends over 18 amino acids. The CDR3 here is CALGELARLGDIGDKLIF. Written as DNA, the CDR3 is TGTGCTCTTGGGGAATTAGCCCGACTGGGGGATATTGGTGATAAACTCATCTTT.

Note on this clone: A far larger clone is one nucleotide away, so this likely arose from a read error. This chain links TRDV1 with TRDJ3; D possibly corresponds to TRDD3 (5 bases). The CDR3 extends over 14 amino acids. Germline CDR1 reads TSWWSYY; CDR2 reads QGS. The CDR3, as DNA: TGTGCTCTCGGAGTCTCCTGGGAAACCCGACAGATGTTTTTC. Encoded protein: CALGVSWETRQMFF.